This T cell receptor (beta chain) derives from a study of cytomegalovirus exposure and HLA in healthy donors. Researchers ran the PCR with 60 Vbeta and 13 Jbeta primers. Clones were read by immunoSEQ multiplex PCR, and TCRdb kept only the in-frame ones, dropping some. The sample consists of roughly 200,000 clones, around 79% of them appearing once. This CDR3 has 15 residues. Germline assignment: CDR1 SGHVS and CDR2 FQNEAQ. Trimming shortened V by 2 bases and J by 5 bases, and 14 bases separated the two germline ends. Overall study results and limits: Most subjects' HLA-A and HLA-B alleles were reportedly predicted from TCR beta sequences.

For this clone: Its specificity is unknown.

Sequences were obtained from PBMCs. The clonotype was recovered from a woman in her twenties or thirties in good health and CMV-seropositive. V and J are TRBV7-8 and TRBJ2-3; D uncertain. The CDR3 sequence: CASSLYPIELDTQYF. The DNA for the CDR3 is TGTGCCAGCAGCTTATACCCGATTGAGTTAGATACGCAGTATTTT.